The T cell receptor (beta chain) under discussion was sequenced for a study of regulatory T cells in long-lasting Graves disease. The germline V and J ends were trimmed by 6 bases and 4 bases, with 24 bases remaining between them. Per germline, CDR1 MNHNS and CDR2 SASEGT. The CDR3 has 17 amino acids. There are many counts of this clonotype. Time point denoted: newly diagnosed GD, antithyroid drugs for less than 3 months. The authors made the TCR library using RNA they extracted from PBMCs. Arm-PCR with iRepertoire HTBI primers amplified the CDR3 regions for these TCR beta libraries. From the multiplex PCR reads, TCRdb called clonotypes with MiXCR, one entry per CDR3 protein. This repertoire shows 680,000 or so distinct CDR3 sequences, roughly 15% found once; its top ten account for roughly 18%. The data were also submitted as part of a second study, on T cells in Graves' hyperthyroidism and ophthalmopathy. Turning to that study: Ophthalmopathy stood apart from stable hyperthyroidism in a 13 V-J model. In validation, the model predicted ophthalmopathy. These predictions came a median roughly 6.5 months before onset.

The specimen was peripheral blood mononuclear cells (PBMCs), collected at new diagnosis, from a patient treated with antithyroid drugs. The chain combines TRBV6-1 with TRBJ1-2, with D perhaps matching TRBD1 (5 bases). The source is a woman aged 25 to 39 with Graves disease. The CDR3 region has the DNA TGTGCCAGCAGGGGGGATCGAGCCCCACCCGAGGGCTATGGCTACACCTTC. This codes for CASRGDRAPPEGYGYTF.